The clone carrying this T cell receptor (beta chain) appeared many times. Its antigen is not known. The source of the sample is a study of early T cells in non-severe SARS-CoV-2 infection. About the study: Chains were unpaired, as sequencing was done on bulk RNA from unsorted whole blood.

Unique molecular identifier tags were affixed to discrete cDNA molecules. MiXCR, run by TCRdb on the 5' RACE reads, gives a single entry per CDR3 protein. The data show some 70,000 distinct CDR3 sequences, roughly 10% seen once. Study results and caveats: Anti-spike CD8 responses were favored in VDJdb matching, and private and CD4 specificities were missed.

V lost 5 bases to trimming and J lost 3 bases, with 10 bases between them. The CDR3 spans 13 residues. From germline, CDR1 is SGHTA and CDR2 FQGTGA. What was sequenced was whole blood. The origin of this receptor is an adult who was a healthcare worker with PCR-confirmed SARS-CoV-2 infection or an uninfected control (not recorded which). The rearrangement links TRBV7-3 to TRBJ2-5, with D possibly being TRBD1 (5 bases). The CDR3 nucleotides are TGTGCCAGCAGCGCCACCAGGGAAGAGACCCAGTACTTC. Its translation is CASSATREETQYF.